This TCR beta chain was profiled in a study of blood T cell repertoires in COVID-19. The wider study: Donors in the United States, Italy and Spain gave samples during acute or convalescent COVID-19. The analysed material was cDNA or gDNA that came from T cells, B-cell-depleted T cells, or PBMCs.

Sequencing used immunoSEQ multiplex PCR; TCRdb keeps in-frame clones, though not all of them. The sample lists more than 95,000 clones, about 89% occurring once. J lost 0 bases, V lost 1 base, and 12 bases had no gene match. Germline CDR1 and CDR2: SGHTA and FQGNSA. The CDR3 sequence is 18 residues long. The chain has TRBV7-2 and TRBJ2-7, with TRBD2 matching over 7 bases. This receptor was taken from a human donor in a cohort sampled during active COVID-19. The material sequenced was peripheral blood. CDR3 sequence: CASSLVPAGTLPSYEQYF. The CDR3 DNA sequence: TGTGCCAGCAGCTTAGTTCCAGCGGGAACCCTCCCCTCCTACGAGCAGTACTTC.